This T cell receptor beta chain is drawn from a study of blood T cell repertoires in COVID-19. Looking at the study overall: T cells, B-cell-depleted T cells, or PBMCs supplied cDNA or gDNA.

This CDR3 is built from 16 residues. Per the germline V gene, CDR1 is LNHDA and CDR2 is SQIVND (reference sequence). The germline V and J ends were trimmed by 6 bases and 5 bases, with 19 bases remaining between them. Patients of the Seattle cohort, enrolled during active infection, were followed longitudinally. Original processing methods: Amplification of reference gene primers was used by the study to estimate nucleated cell counts. The assay was immunoSEQ multiplex PCR, and TCRdb's table has in-frame clones only and misses some. That table is the source of V, J and clone size, and D and trimming were worked out from the DNA. The repertoire has roughly 380,000 clones, 70% to 90% of them found once; the top ten carry 1.5% to 1.7%.

The TCR sequence derives from a woman aged 40 to 50 with COVID-19, enrolled during active disease. The chain has TRBV19 and TRBJ2-2; tentatively, D is TRBD2 (7 bases). The sequencing sample was made of peripheral blood. The DNA for the CDR3 is TGTGCCAGTAGCCGGATAGGGGGGGCTGGAACCGGGGAGCTGTTTTTT. Encoded protein: CASSRIGGAGTGELFF.